This T cell receptor (beta chain) was sequenced during a study of glioma-infiltrating T cells. Broader study findings: Only very few CDR3 sequences appeared in both tissue and blood. Above-expected tissue-blood divergence occurred in all gliomas, most in low-grade ones.

Using RNA template, CDR3s of TCR alpha and beta were amplified with iRepertoire arm-PCR. Via MiXCR, TCRdb re-called the multiplex PCR reads, giving one row per CDR3 protein. The table includes more than 95,000 distinct CDR3 sequences, roughly 25% detected once. This clonotype was seen ten or more times. Its antigen is unidentified. Germline V CDR1 and CDR2: SGHDN, FVKESK. The CDR3 has 12 residues. Trimming took off 4 bases at V and 8 bases at J, with 6 bases between the two ends. V usage is TRBV14 and J usage is TRBJ1-6; D remains ambiguous. The receptor comes from a human donor with low-grade glioma or glioblastoma, undergoing nonglioma brain surgery, or in good health (not recorded which). The material sequenced was glioma tissue, nonneoplastic brain tissue, or PBMCs (not recorded which). CDR3: CASSLGDSPLHF. DNA for the CDR3: TGTGCCAGCAGCCTCGGTGATTCACCCCTCCACTTT.